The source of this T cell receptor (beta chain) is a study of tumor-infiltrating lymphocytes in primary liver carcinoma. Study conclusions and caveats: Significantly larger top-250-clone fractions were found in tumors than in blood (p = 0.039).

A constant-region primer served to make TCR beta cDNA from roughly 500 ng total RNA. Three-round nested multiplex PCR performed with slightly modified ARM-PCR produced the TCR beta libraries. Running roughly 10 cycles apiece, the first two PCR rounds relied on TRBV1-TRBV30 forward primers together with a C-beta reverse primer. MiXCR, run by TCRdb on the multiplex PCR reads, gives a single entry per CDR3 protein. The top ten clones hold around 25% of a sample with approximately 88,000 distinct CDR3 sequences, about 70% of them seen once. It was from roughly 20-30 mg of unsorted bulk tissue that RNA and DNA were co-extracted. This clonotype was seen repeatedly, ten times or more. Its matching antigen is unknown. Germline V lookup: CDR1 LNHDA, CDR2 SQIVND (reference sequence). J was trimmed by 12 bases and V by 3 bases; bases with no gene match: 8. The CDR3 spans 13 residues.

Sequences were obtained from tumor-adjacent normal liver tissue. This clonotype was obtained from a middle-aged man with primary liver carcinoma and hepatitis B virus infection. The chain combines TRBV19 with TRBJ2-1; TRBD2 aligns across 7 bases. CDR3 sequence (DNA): TGTGCCAGTAGTATGAGGACTAGTAATCGGCAGTTCTTC. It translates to CASSMRTSNRQFF.